This T cell receptor (beta chain) derives from a study of control samples from healthy donors and cancer patients. Germline loops: CDR1 SGHRS, CDR2 YFSETQ. CDR3 size: 15 residues. Trimming removed 0 bases at V and 0 bases at J, with 9 bases between. TCRdb keeps only in-frame clones here, not all; method: immunoSEQ multiplex PCR. The sample carries 130,000 or so clones, around 90% recorded once. Sequencing was performed on blood. The genes are TRBV5-1 and TRBJ1-2; TRBD1 might be the D (5 bases). The clonotype was recovered from a man in his forties in good health. In DNA form, the CDR3 reads TGCGCCAGCAGCTTGGCCGGGACTCCTAACTATGGCTACACCTTC. Protein product: CASSLAGTPNYGYTF.